Below, 8 T cell receptor beta chains from the same sample are listed, as sequenced in a study of CD4 T cells in relation to SARS-CoV-2 and coronaviruses. The antigens for these receptors are not known. The protocol was immunoSEQ multiplex PCR, while the TCRdb copy is restricted to in-frame clones and leaves out a portion. The sample carries about 40,000 clones, about 80% recorded once. Sequencing was performed on naive CD4+ T cells from PBMCs, cultured in vitro. Indicated subset: naive CD4+ T cells isolated by negative enrichment. These receptor sequences come from an adult with COVID-19.

The genes are TRBV21-1 and TRBJ2-2; the table's TRBD2 call for D was not verified on the DNA. TRBV21-1 counts as a pseudogene. This CDR3 is 19 amino acids long. The CDR3 DNA reads as TGTGCCAGCAGCTGGTCGACCTTATCCAGGGACTGCTACACCGGGGAGCTGTTTTTT. Its translation is CASSWSTLSRDCYTGELFF.

The J gene is TRBJ2-3, the V gene TRBV5-6, with a tentative D call TRBD2 (6 bases). V lost 4 bases, J lost 6 bases, and 24 bases lay in between. This CDR3 spans 17 amino acids. The germline gives CDR1 SGHDT, CDR2 YYEEEE. The CDR3 DNA follows: TGTGCCAGCAGCGGGAGGATTGAGGGATACCCTACGGATACGCAGTATTTT. It specifies CASSGRIEGYPTDTQYF.

This chain links TRBV6-5 with TRBJ2-3, with D unclear. V lost 6 bases, J lost 2 bases, and 12 bases lay in between. Germline V gene lookup returns CDR1 MNHEY and CDR2 SVGAGI. The CDR3 is 14 residues long. CDR3 protein: CASSDGSVTDTQYF. The CDR3 DNA follows: TGTGCCAGCAGCGACGGGTCCGTCACAGATACGCAGTATTTT.

The chain joins TRBV19 to TRBJ1-2; unclear D gene. V was shortened by 4 bases and J by 7 bases, with 19 bases between the two germline ends. The CDR3 totals 15 residues. Germline loops: CDR1 LNHDA, CDR2 SQIVND (reference sequence). As DNA, the CDR3 is TGTGCCAGTAGTACCCTTGAAAGGGTAGGTGGTGGCTACACCTTC. It is translated as CASSTLERVGGGYTF.

This clone turned up a few times. CDR3 protein: CASSLAGGQQYF. For the CDR3, the DNA is TGTGCCAGCAGCTTAGCGGGGGGCCAGCAGTACTTC. The chain couples TRBV7-9 to TRBJ2-7, with D perhaps TRBD1 or TRBD2 (6 bases each). The ends were cut back, 0 bases at V and 8 bases at J, with 8 bases in the middle. The germline V gene encodes CDR1 SEHNR and CDR2 FQNEAQ (reference sequence). The length of the CDR3 is 12 residues.

The chain carries TRBV18 and TRBJ1-5, with no clear D. The CDR3 extends over 13 amino acids. Germline values: CDR1 KGHSH, CDR2 LQKENI. V was cut by 3 bases and J by 5 bases, with 8 bases left in between. The CDR3: CASSPELDQPQHF. Here the CDR3 DNA reads TGTGCCAGCTCACCGGAGTTAGATCAGCCCCAGCATTTT.

The rearrangement uses TRBV6-5 and TRBJ2-1; no definite D call. Looked up from germline, CDR1 is MNHEY and CDR2 is SVGAGI. Trimming took 6 bases from V and 7 from J, leaving 7 bases between them. The CDR3 runs to 11 residues. The CDR3 region has the DNA TGTGCCAGCAGCCTGGAGAATGAGCAGTTCTTC. This sequence encodes CASSLENEQFF.

CDR3 in amino acids: CASSPGGIREKLFF. The CDR3 DNA reads as TGCGCCAGCAGCCCTGGAGGAATACGGGAAAAACTGTTTTTT. The chain recombines TRBV5-1 with TRBJ1-4; D gene unclear. Trimming took off 4 bases at V and 8 bases at J, with 15 bases between the two ends. This CDR3 has 14 residues. The V gene's germline CDR1 is SGHRS and CDR2 YFSETQ.